This TCR beta chain originates from a study of T cell changes during pregnancy in multiple sclerosis. Generated by immunoSEQ multiplex PCR, the TCRdb table keeps only in-frame clones and is missing some. This sample carries roughly 93,000 clones, more than 85% of them seen once, and the ten largest clones take roughly 2%. This clone was detected only a few times. Germline values: CDR1 SGHNT, CDR2 YYREEE (reference sequence). The CDR3 sequence is 12 residues long. The V end was cut by 4 bases, the J end by 0 bases, with 4 bases between. The source of this sequence is a female donor in good health, enrolled as a control in a pregnancy study. The sequences come from peripheral blood, collected in the first trimester of pregnancy. This sequence joins TRBV5-4 and TRBJ1-1; no definite D call. CDR3 in DNA: TGTGCCAGCAGCGCTATGAACACTGAAGCTTTCTTT. Amino acids: CASSAMNTEAFF.